These T cell receptor beta chains were read from a single sample in a study of T cells in localized non-small cell lung cancer. Using immunoSEQ multiplex PCR, the repertoire was profiled, and TCRdb retains in-frame clones only, with some absent. The sample carries about 13,000 clones, under 30% recorded once. Here the sequenced sample was lung tumor tissue, taken before any cancer treatment. The origin of the receptors is a female donor aged 60 or older with stage I lung adenocarcinoma. Both conserved end residues are part of each CDR3. The order of the fields is J gene, D gene, clone size, V gene, CDR3 DNA, CDR3 protein. The D gene is left open where the match is weak. Only some rows state a clone size, as once, few, many or a class for expanded clones.

j_call: TRBJ1-1
d_call: -
clone_size: once
v_call: TRBV18
cdr3_nt: TGTGCCAGCTCACCACTGGGACATAACACTGAAGCTTTCTTT
cdr3_aa: CASSPLGHNTEAFF

j_call: TRBJ1-2
d_call: -
clone_size: few
v_call: TRBV18
cdr3_nt: TGTGCCAGCTCACCTCGACAGCTGTGGGGCTACACCTTC
cdr3_aa: CASSPRQLWGYTF

j_call: TRBJ2-1
d_call: -
clone_size: -
v_call: TRBV9
cdr3_nt: TGTGCCAGCAGTGTAGAGGGGAGGAATGAGCAGTTCTTC
cdr3_aa: CASSVEGRNEQFF

j_call: TRBJ2-7
d_call: -
clone_size: medium-sized
v_call: TRBV11-3
cdr3_nt: TGTGCCAGCAGCTTGGACCGGGGGGCTTACGAGCAGTACTTC
cdr3_aa: CASSLDRGAYEQYF

j_call: TRBJ2-1
d_call: TRBD2
clone_size: -
v_call: TRBV5-1
cdr3_nt: TGCGCCAGCAGCTTGGGCGGGAGCTCCTACAATGAGCAGTTCTTC
cdr3_aa: CASSLGGSSYNEQFF

j_call: TRBJ1-2
d_call: -
clone_size: -
v_call: TRBV4-1
cdr3_nt: TGCGCCAGCAGCCAAGGGTCGACCTCCTATGGCTACACCTTC
cdr3_aa: CASSQGSTSYGYTF

j_call: TRBJ1-3
d_call: -
clone_size: many
v_call: TRBV6-8
cdr3_nt: TGTGCCAGCAGTTACCCAATGGGCCTACTTGGAAACACCATATATTTT
cdr3_aa: CASSYPMGLLGNTIYF

j_call: TRBJ1-3
d_call: -
clone_size: -
v_call: TRBV19
cdr3_nt: TGTGCCAGTAGTATCCTTCTCTCTGGAAACACCATATATTTT
cdr3_aa: CASSILLSGNTIYF

j_call: TRBJ2-5
d_call: -
clone_size: few
v_call: TRBV2
cdr3_nt: TGTGCCAGCATTCCTAACACGCCCGAAGAGACCCAGTACTTC
cdr3_aa: CASIPNTPEETQYF

j_call: TRBJ1-1
d_call: -
clone_size: few
v_call: TRBV6-8
cdr3_nt: TGTGCCATCAGTGGGCGAGGGGACACTGAAGCTTTCTTT
cdr3_aa: CAISGRGDTEAFF

j_call: TRBJ1-5
d_call: -
clone_size: few
v_call: TRBV19
cdr3_nt: TGTGCCAGTAGTGAAGTTTGGCTGCCCCAGCATTTT
cdr3_aa: CASSEVWLPQHF

j_call: TRBJ2-3
d_call: TRBD2
clone_size: many
v_call: TRBV11-3
cdr3_nt: TGTGCCAGCGGTCTAGGACTAGCGGGGGAAGATACGCAGTATTTT
cdr3_aa: CASGLGLAGEDTQYF

j_call: TRBJ2-1
d_call: -
clone_size: -
v_call: TRBV11-3
cdr3_nt: TGTGCCAGCAGCGCGGAGGTTTTGAACAATGAGCAGTTCTTC
cdr3_aa: CASSAEVLNNEQFF

j_call: TRBJ2-5
d_call: TRBD2
clone_size: -
v_call: TRBV11-3
cdr3_nt: TGTGCCAGCAGCTTGCGGGGGGCTGGGGGGACCCAGTACTTC
cdr3_aa: CASSLRGAGGTQYF

j_call: TRBJ1-2
d_call: -
clone_size: -
v_call: TRBV11-3
cdr3_nt: TGTGCCAGCAGCCCTGGAGCAGGGAGGGACTATGGCTACACCTTC
cdr3_aa: CASSPGAGRDYGYTF

j_call: TRBJ1-1
d_call: TRBD1
clone_size: few
v_call: TRBV11-3
cdr3_nt: TGTGCCAGCAGCTTTGTGGGACAGGGGGGTAAAGCTTTCTTT
cdr3_aa: CASSFVGQGGKAFF

j_call: TRBJ1-6
d_call: TRBD1
clone_size: -
v_call: TRBV6-8
cdr3_nt: TGTGCCAGCAGCCCTGTGACAGGGGGCCATTCACCCCTCCACTTT
cdr3_aa: CASSPVTGGHSPLHF

j_call: TRBJ1-6
d_call: -
clone_size: -
v_call: TRBV30
cdr3_nt: TGTGCCTGGAGTGAGGGGTGGTATGGCCTCCACTTT
cdr3_aa: CAWSEGWYGLHF

j_call: TRBJ2-3
d_call: TRBD2
clone_size: many
v_call: TRBV11-3
cdr3_nt: TGTGCCAGCAGCCTACTAGCGGGAGGGGGAACAGATACGCAGTATTTT
cdr3_aa: CASSLLAGGGTDTQYF

j_call: TRBJ2-7
d_call: TRBD2
clone_size: -
v_call: TRBV11-3
cdr3_nt: TGTGCCAGCAGCTTTGGCCTAGCGGGAGGCCCCTCTCCGTACGAGCAGTACTTC
cdr3_aa: CASSFGLAGGPSPYEQYF

j_call: TRBJ2-5
d_call: -
clone_size: few
v_call: TRBV30
cdr3_nt: TGTGCCTGGAGTGTATTAAGAGAGACCCAGTACTTC
cdr3_aa: CAWSVLRETQYF

j_call: TRBJ2-7
d_call: TRBD2
clone_size: many
v_call: TRBV6-8
cdr3_nt: TGTGCCAGCAGTCGTGGACTAGTCTTCGAGCAGTACTTC
cdr3_aa: CASSRGLVFEQYF

j_call: TRBJ1-6
d_call: -
clone_size: few
v_call: TRBV4-1
cdr3_nt: TGCGCCAGCAGCCAAGATCATTTTCAGGGTAGCTCCTATAATTCACCCCTCCACTTT
cdr3_aa: CASSQDHFQGSSYNSPLHF

j_call: TRBJ2-7
d_call: -
clone_size: -
v_call: TRBV18
cdr3_nt: TGTGCCACCTCAACTGACACCTACGAGCAGTACTTC
cdr3_aa: CATSTDTYEQYF

j_call: TRBJ1-2
d_call: -
clone_size: few
v_call: TRBV30
cdr3_nt: TGTGCCTGGAAGGCTCGTGTACGGCCTTATGGCTACACCTTC
cdr3_aa: CAWKARVRPYGYTF

j_call: TRBJ2-2
d_call: -
clone_size: -
v_call: TRBV14
cdr3_nt: TGTGCCAGCAGCCAAGTTTCACCCGGGGAGCTGTTTTTT
cdr3_aa: CASSQVSPGELFF

j_call: TRBJ2-5
d_call: -
clone_size: few
v_call: TRBV11-3
cdr3_nt: TGTGCCAGCAGCACTGCGGGACCCGAAGAGACCCAGTACTTC
cdr3_aa: CASSTAGPEETQYF

j_call: TRBJ2-5
d_call: TRBD1
clone_size: few
v_call: TRBV9
cdr3_nt: TGTGCCAGCGGGGACAGGGTTGAAGGGGCCCAGTACTTC
cdr3_aa: CASGDRVEGAQYF

j_call: TRBJ2-1
d_call: -
clone_size: -
v_call: TRBV30
cdr3_nt: TGTGCCTGGAGTCCAGCTTCAAATGAGCAGTTCTTC
cdr3_aa: CAWSPASNEQFF

j_call: TRBJ2-2
d_call: -
clone_size: -
v_call: TRBV19
cdr3_nt: TGTGCCAGTACCGCCGGAACTTTGAACACCGGGGAGCTGTTTTTT
cdr3_aa: CASTAGTLNTGELFF

j_call: TRBJ1-4
d_call: -
clone_size: few
v_call: TRBV28
cdr3_nt: TGTGCCAGCAGTCCAGGAGGGCTCAATGAAAAACTGTTTTTT
cdr3_aa: CASSPGGLNEKLFF

j_call: TRBJ1-2
d_call: -
clone_size: -
v_call: TRBV19
cdr3_nt: TGTGCCAGTAGTATTCTAGGAGCGAGCCGTGGCTACACCTTC
cdr3_aa: CASSILGASRGYTF

j_call: TRBJ1-1
d_call: TRBD1
clone_size: -
v_call: TRBV30
cdr3_nt: TGTGCCTGCGTCCGGGACAGGGGCACTGAAGCTTTCTTT
cdr3_aa: CACVRDRGTEAFF

j_call: TRBJ1-1
d_call: -
clone_size: -
v_call: TRBV19
cdr3_nt: TGTGCCAGTAGTATCGGAGTCGGTCCATCCAGGGCGGCTTTCTTT
cdr3_aa: CASSIGVGPSRAAFF

j_call: TRBJ2-7
d_call: -
clone_size: few
v_call: TRBV15
cdr3_nt: TGTGCCACCAGCAGAGATAGGGCTAGCTACGAGCAGTACTTC
cdr3_aa: CATSRDRASYEQYF

j_call: TRBJ2-3
d_call: -
clone_size: few
v_call: TRBV2
cdr3_nt: TGTGCCAGTCCAGGTCCCACAGATACGCAGTATTTT
cdr3_aa: CASPGPTDTQYF

j_call: TRBJ2-3
d_call: TRBD2
clone_size: -
v_call: TRBV7-6
cdr3_nt: TGTGCCAGCAGCTCCCCCGGGGGACTAACTAGCACAGATACGCAGTATTTT
cdr3_aa: CASSSPGGLTSTDTQYF

j_call: TRBJ1-2
d_call: -
clone_size: few
v_call: TRBV6-8
cdr3_nt: TGTGCCAGCAGCTACAACAGGGACTACGGCTATGGCTACACCTTC
cdr3_aa: CASSYNRDYGYGYTF

j_call: TRBJ2-1
d_call: -
clone_size: few
v_call: TRBV11-3
cdr3_nt: TGTGCCAGCAGCCTTGGGGGGACGGGAAACAATGAGCAGTTCTTC
cdr3_aa: CASSLGGTGNNEQFF

j_call: TRBJ2-5
d_call: TRBD2
clone_size: few
v_call: TRBV11-3
cdr3_nt: TGTGCCAGCAGTTCCAGCGGGCCAGCAGCGGGAGGGTGGGAGACCCAGTACTTC
cdr3_aa: CASSSSGPAAGGWETQYF

j_call: TRBJ1-1
d_call: TRBD1
clone_size: many
v_call: TRBV11-3
cdr3_nt: TGTGCCAGCAGCTTCATGACAGGGAGGAACACTGAAGCTTTCTTT
cdr3_aa: CASSFMTGRNTEAFF